This T cell receptor (beta chain) was identified during a study of blood T cell repertoires in COVID-19. Whole-study context: The United States, Italy and Spain were the sources of the acute and convalescent COVID-19 samples.

Repertoires were generated with immunoSEQ multiplex PCR, while TCRdb's copy carries only in-frame clones and drops some. This table has around 150,000 clones, approximately 90% appearing once. This CDR3 spans 15 amino acids. After removal of 4 bases from V and 0 bases from J, the junction contained 2 bases not matched to a gene. Germline assignment: CDR1 MNHEY and CDR2 SVGAGI. The sequence was obtained from a man between 18 and 29 years old with acute or convalescent COVID-19. The chain employs TRBV6-5 and TRBJ1-3; TRBD1 matches at 8 bases. The sample comprised peripheral blood. The CDR3 DNA is TGTGCCAGCAGTTCAGGGGGCGGCTCTGGAAACACCATATATTTT. As protein: CASSSGGGSGNTIYF.